The clone carrying this T cell receptor (beta chain) was picked up one time. The antigen is unknown. 60 Vbeta and 13 Jbeta primers were used in PCR. Some clones are missing from TCRdb's copy, which holds only in-frame ones; the method was immunoSEQ multiplex PCR. The data show around 110,000 clones, with approximately 67% seen just once and roughly 1.4% held by the top ten. This sample is drawn from a study of cytomegalovirus exposure and HLA in healthy donors. Study conclusions and caveats: Earlier results showed most TCR beta V segments being productive about 87% or about 30% of the time. Exclusion applied to some V segments, including TRBV6-2 and TRBV6-3, as they were indistinguishable.

The ends were cut back, 0 bases at V and 0 bases at J, with 13 bases in the middle. This CDR3 spans 17 amino acids. The germline CDR1 and CDR2 sequences are SGHTS and YDEGEE. V gene TRBV5-8 combines with J gene TRBJ2-1, with D perhaps matching TRBD1 (5 bases). The source material was PBMCs. The TCR comes from a young man in good health and CMV-seronegative. The CDR3 DNA reads TGTGCCAGCAGCTTGGAGGGCAGGGCGAGCTCCTACAATGAGCAGTTCTTC. It yields the protein CASSLEGRASSYNEQFF.